This TCR beta chain stems from a study of T cells in Graves' hyperthyroidism and ophthalmopathy. From germline, CDR1 is MNHNS and CDR2 SASEGT. CDR3 size: 16 residues. Deletions cut 6 bases from V and 7 bases from J, with 24 bases between. Amplification yielded TCR beta CDR3 regions, with RNA transcripts as the source. A first-round RT-PCR of the TCR CDR3 used the HTBI primer set. TCRdb used MiXCR to reprocess the multiplex PCR reads, holding one entry per CDR3 protein. The profile shows 400,000 or so distinct CDR3 sequences, about an eighth of them singletons. This clonotype was observed at least ten times.

The rearrangement links TRBV6-1 to TRBJ2-5, with D perhaps matching TRBD1 or TRBD2 (5 bases each). Input material: blood. This TCR was recovered from a man over 45 with Graves' ophthalmopathy. The CDR3 nucleotides are TGTGCCAGCAGATCGGGGCTAGTTCCGCAAACCCCGACCCAGTACTTC. Translation gives CASRSGLVPQTPTQYF.